This entry features one T cell receptor beta chain sequence. The CDR3 is made up of 17 amino acids. Germline CDR1 reads LGHNA; CDR2 reads YSLEER. V was pared by 0 bases and J by 7 bases, with 21 bases between. MiXCR, applied by TCRdb to the 5' RACE reads, yields one record per CDR3 protein. The sample holds approximately 60,000 distinct CDR3 sequences, more than 25% seen once. The sequenced sample was tumor-infiltrating memory CD4+ T cells sorted from the breast tumor. As to subset: memory CD4+ T cells, CD4+CD45RO+CD25-. The V and J genes are TRBV4-3 and TRBJ1-1, with a tentative D call TRBD1 (6 bases). The source is a female donor with breast cancer. CDR3 DNA: TGCGCCAGCAGCCAAGATACAGGGACCAACCCCAAAATTGAAGCTTTCTTT. Its protein is CASSQDTGTNPKIEAFF.